Sequencing of this T cell receptor (beta chain) was carried out in a study of neoadjuvant nivolumab and ipilimumab in lung cancer. Study results and limitations: Resected-tumor TCR richness correlated positively with pretherapy blood richness. TCR richness and clonality were higher in tumors than adjacent uninvolved lung. Only two of four nivolumab-treated tumors gained richness and clonality by surgery. Only a single major-pathologic-response sample was available for clonality analysis.

Trimming removed 5 bases from V and 6 bases from J, with 18 bases in between. Germline CDR1 reads SGHRS; CDR2 reads YFSETQ. The CDR3 totals 16 residues. Here immunoSEQ multiplex PCR was the method, and the copy in TCRdb shows in-frame clones only, minus some. The table shows nearly 7,500 clones, with 75% to 90% occurring only once. Notes on this clone: The antigen remains unidentified.

The sequence derives from an adult with non-small cell lung cancer. V is TRBV5-1 and J is TRBJ1-6; no clear D gene. The sequenced sample was tumor tissue, obtained after neoadjuvant nivolumab, alone or with ipilimumab, at or shortly before surgery. The CDR3 spells CASSPDGWVTNSPLHF. The DNA for the CDR3 is TGCGCCAGCAGTCCAGATGGGTGGGTTACTAATTCACCCCTCCACTTT.